A selection of T cell receptor beta chains follows, all from one sample in a study of shared clonotypes between healthy human individuals. Measured with immunoSEQ multiplex PCR; TCRdb has only the in-frame clones, and not every one. Seen here are 470,000 or so clones, roughly 80% observed once, and the top ten hold around 12%. The sequenced sample was PBMCs. Receptor source: a woman aged 40 to 50 in good health. Some clones in this sample may be carry-over from other donors' samples. Both conserved end residues are part of each CDR3. A D gene is named only where the DNA matches it firmly. Size tells how often a clone was seen (once, few, many) or the class of an expanded clone, and some rows leave it out.

j_gene: TRBJ2-7
d_gene: .
v_gene: TRBV6-5
abundance: .
len: 13
CDR3nt: TGTGCCAGCAGTTACTCGGGCCCGCGAGAGCAGTACTTC
CDR3aa: CASSYSGPREQYF

j_gene: TRBJ2-6
d_gene: TRBD2
v_gene: TRBV9
abundance: .
len: 20
CDR3nt: TGTGCCAGCAGCGTCGGGACTAGCGGGACTGTGGGCTCTGGGGCCAACGTCCTGACTTTC
CDR3aa: CASSVGTSGTVGSGANVLTF

j_gene: TRBJ2-7
d_gene: .
v_gene: TRBV28
abundance: .
len: 15
CDR3nt: TGTGCCAGCAGTTGGGGGACACCCAGCTCCTACGAGCAGTACTTC
CDR3aa: CASSWGTPSSYEQYF

j_gene: TRBJ2-1
d_gene: .
v_gene: TRBV28
abundance: .
len: 15
CDR3nt: TGTGCCGGCCGGCGGGGAGGGGGCAATTACAATGAGCAGTTCTTC
CDR3aa: CAGRRGGGNYNEQFF

j_gene: TRBJ1-5
d_gene: TRBD1
v_gene: TRBV27
abundance: .
len: 17
CDR3nt: TGTGCCAGCGGGTCCCCCGGGACAGGGGCCCTCAATCAGCCCCAGCATTTT
CDR3aa: CASGSPGTGALNQPQHF

j_gene: TRBJ2-1
d_gene: .
v_gene: TRBV9
abundance: .
len: 15
CDR3nt: TGTGCCAGCAGCGTAGAAGGGATTAGGAGCAATGAGCAGTTCTTC
CDR3aa: CASSVEGIRSNEQFF

j_gene: TRBJ1-2
d_gene: .
v_gene: TRBV28
abundance: once
len: 15
CDR3nt: TGTGCCAGCAGAGCGGCGAAGGGAGGTTTCTATGGCTACACCTTC
CDR3aa: CASRAAKGGFYGYTF

j_gene: TRBJ1-2
d_gene: .
v_gene: TRBV7-9
abundance: .
len: 14
CDR3nt: TGTGCCAGCAGTTGGGATAATTCTTTATATGGCTACACCTTC
CDR3aa: CASSWDNSLYGYTF

j_gene: TRBJ2-1
d_gene: TRBD2
v_gene: TRBV9
abundance: .
len: 16
CDR3nt: TGTGCCAGCAGCGTAGGGGCGGGAGAGGTTGACAATGAGCAGTTCTTC
CDR3aa: CASSVGAGEVDNEQFF

j_gene: TRBJ1-5
d_gene: .
v_gene: TRBV15
abundance: .
len: 16
CDR3nt: TGTGCCACCAGCAGAGACAGGGCAAATAGCAATCAGCCCCAGCATTTT
CDR3aa: CATSRDRANSNQPQHF

j_gene: TRBJ1-4
d_gene: .
v_gene: TRBV28
abundance: .
len: 16
CDR3nt: TGTGCCAGCAGTCCCCCCGGACTTCGGGGTAATGAAAAACTGTTTTTT
CDR3aa: CASSPPGLRGNEKLFF

j_gene: TRBJ2-1
d_gene: .
v_gene: TRBV5-1
abundance: few
len: 16
CDR3nt: TGCGCCAGCAGCTTGGCCGGAATTGGAGTCTACAATGAGCAGTTCTTC
CDR3aa: CASSLAGIGVYNEQFF

j_gene: TRBJ2-1
d_gene: .
v_gene: TRBV11-2
abundance: few
len: 19
CDR3nt: TGTGCCAGCAGCTTGGTCCCCAGCGGCTTGCAGAGCTCCTACAATGAGCAGTTCTTC
CDR3aa: CASSLVPSGLQSSYNEQFF

j_gene: TRBJ1-3
d_gene: .
v_gene: TRBV28
abundance: .
len: 19
CDR3nt: TGTGCCAGCAGTTTATCCTTGCCTGGCGGGGTAGGCTCTGGAAACACCATATATTTT
CDR3aa: CASSLSLPGGVGSGNTIYF

j_gene: TRBJ2-7
d_gene: TRBD2
v_gene: TRBV5-1
abundance: few
len: 19
CDR3nt: TGCGCCAGCAGCCCTGGACCGGGACTAGCGGGACGGTTTTTTGACGAGCAGTACTTC
CDR3aa: CASSPGPGLAGRFFDEQYF

j_gene: TRBJ2-5
d_gene: TRBD2
v_gene: TRBV2
abundance: .
len: 13
CDR3nt: TGTGCCAGCGGGGCTAGCGGGAGCGAGACCCAGTACTTC
CDR3aa: CASGASGSETQYF

j_gene: TRBJ1-2
d_gene: TRBD1
v_gene: TRBV7-3
abundance: .
len: 14
CDR3nt: TGTGCCAGCAGCGTCAGACAGGGCGACTATGGCTACACCTTC
CDR3aa: CASSVRQGDYGYTF

j_gene: TRBJ2-1
d_gene: .
v_gene: TRBV14
abundance: few
len: 11
CDR3nt: TGTGCCAGCAGCCTATGGAATGAGCAGTTCTTC
CDR3aa: CASSLWNEQFF

j_gene: TRBJ2-1
d_gene: .
v_gene: TRBV11-2
abundance: .
len: 11
CDR3nt: TGTGCCAGCAGCTTAGGTCTAGAGCAGTTCTTC
CDR3aa: CASSLGLEQFF

j_gene: TRBJ1-1
d_gene: TRBD1
v_gene: TRBV29-1
abundance: .
len: 13
CDR3nt: TGCAGCGTTGAGACAGGGGCTGGCACTGAAGCTTTCTTT
CDR3aa: CSVETGAGTEAFF

j_gene: TRBJ2-2
d_gene: .
v_gene: TRBV30
abundance: .
len: 15
CDR3nt: TGTGCCTGGGCGGGGGGAGCGGGACAGGCCGGGGAGCTGTTTTTT
CDR3aa: CAWAGGAGQAGELFF

j_gene: TRBJ1-4
d_gene: TRBD1
v_gene: TRBV2
abundance: .
len: 14
CDR3nt: TGTGCCAGCATCCGGGACAGGGGGAATGAAAAACTGTTTTTT
CDR3aa: CASIRDRGNEKLFF

j_gene: TRBJ2-1
d_gene: .
v_gene: TRBV7-7
abundance: .
len: 14
CDR3nt: TGTGCCAGCAGCTTAGAAGTGGGAAACAATGAGCAGTTCTTC
CDR3aa: CASSLEVGNNEQFF

j_gene: TRBJ2-7
d_gene: .
v_gene: TRBV10-1
abundance: few
len: 16
CDR3nt: TGCGCCAGCAGTGAGTATCCGGACACGAACTCCTACGAGCAGTACTTC
CDR3aa: CASSEYPDTNSYEQYF

j_gene: TRBJ2-4
d_gene: .
v_gene: TRBV5-6
abundance: many
len: 18
CDR3nt: TGTGCCAGCAGCTTGGATGGGGGAACCCCCGGTTTGGGAAACATTCAGTACTTC
CDR3aa: CASSLDGGTPGLGNIQYF

j_gene: TRBJ1-2
d_gene: .
v_gene: TRBV28
abundance: few
len: 12
CDR3nt: TGTGCCAGCACCCCAAGGGGGAATGGCTACACCTTC
CDR3aa: CASTPRGNGYTF

j_gene: TRBJ2-3
d_gene: .
v_gene: TRBV4-3
abundance: few
len: 14
CDR3nt: TGCGCCAGCAGCCAAGGTTGGGGCACAGATACGCAGTATTTT
CDR3aa: CASSQGWGTDTQYF

j_gene: TRBJ2-3
d_gene: TRBD2
v_gene: TRBV10-3
abundance: few
len: 17
CDR3nt: TGTGCCATCAGTGAGAGGAGTAGCGGGAAGGGGACAGATACGCAGTATTTT
CDR3aa: CAISERSSGKGTDTQYF

j_gene: TRBJ1-5
d_gene: .
v_gene: TRBV18
abundance: .
len: 12
CDR3nt: TGTGCCAGCTCACCCGACAATCAGCCCCAGCATTTT
CDR3aa: CASSPDNQPQHF

j_gene: TRBJ2-7
d_gene: .
v_gene: TRBV28
abundance: .
len: 13
CDR3nt: TGTGCCAGCAGTTCCGGACAAAACTACGAGCAGTACTTC
CDR3aa: CASSSGQNYEQYF

j_gene: TRBJ1-1
d_gene: TRBD1
v_gene: TRBV9
abundance: .
len: 14
CDR3nt: TGTGCCAGCAGCTCAACCCAGGGACAGGGAGAAGCTTTCTTT
CDR3aa: CASSSTQGQGEAFF

j_gene: TRBJ1-4
d_gene: .
v_gene: TRBV29-1
abundance: once
len: 12
CDR3nt: TGCAGCGTTCGCCAGGATAATGAAAAACTGTTTTTT
CDR3aa: CSVRQDNEKLFF

j_gene: TRBJ1-1
d_gene: .
v_gene: TRBV5-1
abundance: .
len: 15
CDR3nt: TGCGCCAGCAGCTTGGATCCAAATATGAACACTGAAGCTTTCTTT
CDR3aa: CASSLDPNMNTEAFF

j_gene: TRBJ1-2
d_gene: .
v_gene: TRBV11-2
abundance: once
len: 14
CDR3nt: TGTGCCAGCAGCAGAACAGGGTTTGATTATGGCTACACCTTC
CDR3aa: CASSRTGFDYGYTF

j_gene: TRBJ2-7
d_gene: TRBD1
v_gene: TRBV30
abundance: .
len: 12
CDR3nt: TGTGCCTGGAGTTGGGACAGAGTGATCCAGTACTTC
CDR3aa: CAWSWDRVIQYF

j_gene: TRBJ2-3
d_gene: TRBD2
v_gene: TRBV5-1
abundance: .
len: 16
CDR3nt: TGCGCCAGCAGCTTGAGGGCGGGAGCTGTGACAGATACGCAGTATTTT
CDR3aa: CASSLRAGAVTDTQYF

j_gene: TRBJ1-1
d_gene: TRBD1
v_gene: TRBV7-1
abundance: .
len: 13
CDR3nt: TGTGCCAGCAACGACAGGGGTAAGAATGAAGCTTTCTTT
CDR3aa: CASNDRGKNEAFF

j_gene: TRBJ1-1
d_gene: .
v_gene: TRBV5-6
abundance: .
len: 15
CDR3nt: TGTGCCAGCAGCTTAGGTCCCCGGGACAACACTGAAGCTTTCTTT
CDR3aa: CASSLGPRDNTEAFF

j_gene: TRBJ2-7
d_gene: .
v_gene: TRBV27
abundance: .
len: 14
CDR3nt: TGTGCCAGCAGTTCCCCGACTAGCTCCTACGAGCAGTACTTC
CDR3aa: CASSSPTSSYEQYF

j_gene: TRBJ2-5
d_gene: .
v_gene: TRBV6-1
abundance: .
len: 14
CDR3nt: TGTGCCAGCAGTGAGGGGAGCGCTTGGGAGACCCAGTACTTC
CDR3aa: CASSEGSAWETQYF

j_gene: TRBJ1-2
d_gene: TRBD1
v_gene: TRBV28
abundance: .
len: 15
CDR3nt: TGTGCCAGCAGTTCCCAGGCAGGGGGGGTGTATGGCTACACCTTC
CDR3aa: CASSSQAGGVYGYTF

j_gene: TRBJ2-5
d_gene: .
v_gene: TRBV28
abundance: .
len: 15
CDR3nt: TGTGCCAGCAGTTTGCAGGGACGGCGCGAAGAGACCCAGTACTTC
CDR3aa: CASSLQGRREETQYF

j_gene: TRBJ2-1
d_gene: TRBD2
v_gene: TRBV5-4
abundance: .
len: 16
CDR3nt: TGTGCCAGCAGCTCAAGAGCTAGCGGGTCCTACAATGAGCAGTTCTTC
CDR3aa: CASSSRASGSYNEQFF

j_gene: TRBJ1-1
d_gene: .
v_gene: TRBV9
abundance: few
len: 17
CDR3nt: TGTGCCAGCAGCGTAGGCCGTGATGAGGGGCCGAACACTGAAGCTTTCTTT
CDR3aa: CASSVGRDEGPNTEAFF

j_gene: TRBJ1-6
d_gene: .
v_gene: TRBV6-5
abundance: .
len: 14
CDR3nt: TGTGCCAGCAGCCAGGGGCTCTATAATTCACCCCTCCACTTT
CDR3aa: CASSQGLYNSPLHF

j_gene: TRBJ2-2
d_gene: TRBD2
v_gene: TRBV5-1
abundance: .
len: 17
CDR3nt: TGCGCCAGCAGCTTGTATGGCGGGGGGCGAGTCACCGGGGAGCTGTTTTTT
CDR3aa: CASSLYGGGRVTGELFF

j_gene: TRBJ2-7
d_gene: TRBD1
v_gene: TRBV7-9
abundance: once
len: 14
CDR3nt: TGTGCCAGCAGCTCCAACAGGGGGCTCTACGAGCAGTACTTC
CDR3aa: CASSSNRGLYEQYF

j_gene: TRBJ2-7
d_gene: .
v_gene: TRBV6-1
abundance: .
len: 15
CDR3nt: TGTGCCAGCAAAGCCCAGTGGGGGAGCTCCTACGAGCAGTACTTC
CDR3aa: CASKAQWGSSYEQYF

j_gene: TRBJ1-2
d_gene: .
v_gene: TRBV6-6
abundance: .
len: 15
CDR3nt: TGTGCCAGCAACAACAAAGCCAGGAGGACCTATGGCTACACCTTC
CDR3aa: CASNNKARRTYGYTF